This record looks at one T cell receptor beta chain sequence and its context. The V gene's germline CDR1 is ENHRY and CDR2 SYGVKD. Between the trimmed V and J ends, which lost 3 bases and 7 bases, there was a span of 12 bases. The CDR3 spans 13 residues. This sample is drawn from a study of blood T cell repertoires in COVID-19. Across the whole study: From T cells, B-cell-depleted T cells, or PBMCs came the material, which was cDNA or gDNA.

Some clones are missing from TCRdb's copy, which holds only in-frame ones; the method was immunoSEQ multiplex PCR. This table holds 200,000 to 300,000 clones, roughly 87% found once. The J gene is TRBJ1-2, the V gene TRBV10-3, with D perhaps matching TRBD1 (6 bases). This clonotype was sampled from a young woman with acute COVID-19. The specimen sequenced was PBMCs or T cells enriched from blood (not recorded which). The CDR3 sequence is CAISDTGTGGYTF. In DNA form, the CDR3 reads TGTGCCATCAGTGACACAGGGACGGGTGGCTACACCTTC.